These T cell receptor beta chains were read from a single sample in a study of blood T cell repertoires in COVID-19. The table came from immunoSEQ multiplex PCR; TCRdb's copy has only in-frame clones and leaves some out. Here the sample spans 250,000 to 300,000 clones, over 75% being singletons. Sequencing used peripheral blood. The receptors come from an older woman with acute or convalescent COVID-19. CDR3s include the opening cysteine and the closing phenylalanine or tryptophan. The D gene is left open where the match is weak. Not all rows give a size; the values are once, few, many and, for expanded clones, a class.

j_call clone_size d_call v_call cdr3_nt cdr3_aa
TRBJ2-6 . . TRBV9 TGTGCCAGCAGCGTCGGAGCAGGGGTAGCTTCCTCTGGGGCCAACGTCCTGACTTTC CASSVGAGVASSGANVLTF
TRBJ2-7 once TRBD1 TRBV27 TGTGCCAGCAGCCTCCGGGGGACAGGGGACTACGAGCAGTACTTC CASSLRGTGDYEQYF
TRBJ2-7 . TRBD2 TRBV6-6 TGTGCCAGCAGTTACGGAGTAGCGGGAGGCAGCGGCGAGCAGTACTTC CASSYGVAGGSGEQYF
TRBJ1-2 . . TRBV5-4 TGTGCCAGCAGCACCCCGATGTTCGGAGGGCAACGCGGCTACACCTTC CASSTPMFGGQRGYTF
TRBJ2-7 . TRBD2 TRBV6-5 TGTGCCAGCAGAGAGCGGCTAGCGGGGGAGCAGTACTTC CASRERLAGEQYF
TRBJ1-3 . . TRBV9 TGTGCCAGCAGCGTAGACTTAGCGGCTAACACCATATATTTT CASSVDLAANTIYF
TRBJ2-7 . . TRBV5-5 TGTGCCAGCAGCACAAGACAGTTCTACGAGCAGTACTTC CASSTRQFYEQYF
TRBJ1-5 . . TRBV19 TGTGCCAGTAGAAATGGGCCCTGGCAGGGTAATCAGCCCCAGCATTTT CASRNGPWQGNQPQHF
TRBJ1-4 . TRBD1 TRBV30 TGTGCCTGGACTCCCGGGCCAGGGGGTGAAAAACTGTTTTTT CAWTPGPGGEKLFF
TRBJ1-3 . . TRBV13 TGTGCCAGCAGCGAGCGGAGAGGAAACACCATATATTTT CASSERRGNTIYF
TRBJ1-1 . . TRBV2 TGTGCCAGCAGTGGGGGCAGGGTCGCTGAAGCTTTCTTT CASSGGRVAEAFF
TRBJ1-1 . . TRBV6-5 TGTGCCAGCAGTCAACAGGGAAGGGGGAACACTGAAGCTTTCTTT CASSQQGRGNTEAFF
TRBJ2-2 . TRBD1 TRBV5-4 TGTGCCAGCAGCTGGGGACAGGGGCCGAACACCGGGGAGCTGTTTTTT CASSWGQGPNTGELFF
TRBJ1-1 . . TRBV6-2/TRBV6-3 TGTGCCAGCAGTTACGGGCGGAGCGGAGCTTTCTTT CASSYGRSGAFF
TRBJ2-2 few . TRBV4-3 TGCGCCAGCAGCCCTAGGGGGGGCCAAGCCGGGGAGCTGTTTTTT CASSPRGGQAGELFF
TRBJ2-7 few TRBD1 TRBV7-9 TGTGCCAGCAGCCCCCGACAGGGTTTACACGAGCAGTACTTC CASSPRQGLHEQYF
TRBJ1-1 . . TRBV2 TGTGCCAGCAGTGAAGCGCGGGGGGCGTACACTGAAGCTTTCTTT CASSEARGAYTEAFF
TRBJ2-7 . . TRBV7-3 TGTGCCAGCAGCCCGGAGTACTTC CASSPEYF
TRBJ2-1 . . TRBV18 TGTGCCAGCTCACCAAACAGGGACTCCTACAATGAGCAGTTCTTC CASSPNRDSYNEQFF
TRBJ2-3 . . TRBV27 TGTGCCAGCAGTTCCCATGGCACAGATACGCAGTATTTT CASSSHGTDTQYF
TRBJ1-2 . . TRBV11-2 TGTGCCAGCAGCTTAGAGTCAGGCTATGGCTACACCTTC CASSLESGYGYTF
TRBJ2-2 . TRBD2 TRBV18 TGTGCCAGCTCACCAGGGACTAGCGGGGCCTCCGAGCTGTTTTTT CASSPGTSGASELFF
TRBJ2-5 . TRBD1 TRBV5-6 TGTGCCAGCAGCTTCAGGGGGGAGACCCAGTACTTC CASSFRGETQYF
TRBJ2-1 . . TRBV7-2 TGTGCCAGCAGCTTAGCTATGTCGGACGAGGGTGAGCAGTTCTTC CASSLAMSDEGEQFF
TRBJ2-1 . . TRBV7-2 TGTGCCAGCAGCCCACAGGGAGGGCGGGGGCAATCCTACAATGAGCAGTTCTTC CASSPQGGRGQSYNEQFF
TRBJ2-7 . TRBD2 TRBV18 TGTGCCAGCTCACCAGCGGGAGGACGCCACGAGCAGTACTTC CASSPAGGRHEQYF
TRBJ2-5 . TRBD2 TRBV11-2 TGTGCCAGCAGCTTAAGCGACGGGGGGCAAGAGACCCAGTACTTC CASSLSDGGQETQYF
TRBJ2-7 . . TRBV6-4 TGTGCCAGCAGTGCACGAGGGAGCGAGCAGTACTTC CASSARGSEQYF
TRBJ2-2 once TRBD2 TRBV7-2 TGTGCCAGCAGCTTAGCTAGCGGGGGGAACACCGGGGAGCTGTTTTTT CASSLASGGNTGELFF
TRBJ2-1 . . TRBV12-2 TGTGCAAGTCGCTTAGACCGTGGCGGGGGGCGGGACTCCTACAATGAGCAGTTCTTC CASRLDRGGGRDSYNEQFF
TRBJ2-3 few . TRBV11-1 TGTGCCAGCAGCTTCGCAGGAGATACGCAGTATTTT CASSFAGDTQYF
TRBJ2-2 . TRBD2 TRBV11-2 TGTGCCAGCAGCTTCAGCGGGGCGAACACCGGGGAGCTGTTTTTT CASSFSGANTGELFF
TRBJ2-1 few TRBD2 TRBV5-1 TGCGCCAGCAGCCCCGTAGCGGGGGTGTACAATGAGCAGTTCTTC CASSPVAGVYNEQFF
TRBJ2-1 . TRBD2 TRBV3-1/TRBV3-2 TGTGCCAGCAGCCATGATACTAGCGGGAGGCCCTACAATGAGCAGTTCTTC CASSHDTSGRPYNEQFF
TRBJ1-1 . TRBD1 TRBV4-1 TGCGCCAGCAGCCCTAAGACAGGGGGCGGATTCGCTGTGAACACTGAAGCTTTCTTT CASSPKTGGGFAVNTEAFF
TRBJ2-7 . . TRBV6-5 TGTGCCAGCAGTTACGGAGGGCCCCCCTACGAGCAGTACTTC CASSYGGPPYEQYF
TRBJ2-7 . . TRBV10-3 TGTGCCATCAGTGAGGAGGAGGGTTCTAGTTACGAGCAGTACTTC CAISEEEGSSYEQYF
TRBJ1-3 once TRBD1 TRBV30 TGTGCCTGGAGTGGCTACAGGGGCCAGCACTCTGGAAACACCATATATTTT CAWSGYRGQHSGNTIYF
TRBJ1-1 . TRBD1 TRBV7-2 TGTGCCAGCAGCTTAGGACAGGGGAACACTGAAGCTTTCTTT CASSLGQGNTEAFF
TRBJ2-7 once . TRBV11-2 TGTGCCAGCAGCTTAGGGTGGACTATTAGCTACGAGCAGTACTTC CASSLGWTISYEQYF
TRBJ2-5 . . TRBV7-2 TGTGCCAGCAGCTCCGTCCCTGTGCAAGAGACCCAGTACTTC CASSSVPVQETQYF
TRBJ2-7 . . TRBV27 TGTGCCATGGGGAGGCTAAAGGCCTACGAGCAGTACTTC CAMGRLKAYEQYF
TRBJ1-3 . . TRBV15 TGTGCCACCAGCAGATCAACAGGCGACTCTGGAAACACCATATATTTT CATSRSTGDSGNTIYF
TRBJ2-3 . TRBD1 TRBV3-1/TRBV3-2 TGTGCCAGCAGCCAAAGACAGGGGCGAGGAACAGATACGCAGTATTTT CASSQRQGRGTDTQYF
TRBJ2-6 . . TRBV7-9 TGTGCCAGCAGCGCAGACAGCTCTGGGGCCAACGTCCTGACTTTC CASSADSSGANVLTF
TRBJ2-7 . . TRBV27 TGTGCCAGCAGTTCCAGGGTACCACGATTTGGGCAGTACTTC CASSSRVPRFGQYF
TRBJ2-1 . . TRBV7-3 TGTGCCAGTGGGCCCGGACAGTTCAAGTCCAATGAGCAGTTCTTC CASGPGQFKSNEQFF
TRBJ2-2 . . TRBV7-2 TGTGCCAGCAGCTTAGTGGGGGGAACGAACACCGGGGAGCTGTTTTTT CASSLVGGTNTGELFF
TRBJ1-3 . TRBD1 TRBV4-3 TGCGCCAGCAGCCGCACCCCTGGGACAGTTAGCTCTGGAAACACCATATATTTT CASSRTPGTVSSGNTIYF
TRBJ2-1 . . TRBV5-6 TGTGCCAGCAGCTTGTCGGTTAATGAGCAGTTCTTC CASSLSVNEQFF
TRBJ2-7 . . TRBV6-2/TRBV6-3 TGTGCCAGCAGGCCTAGACCTCATCCGCCGGGTCCATGGACCTACGAGCAGTACTTC CASRPRPHPPGPWTYEQYF
TRBJ2-7 . . TRBV5-5 TGTGCCAGCAGCCCCGCCCGGGGGGCGTATGACGAGCAGTACTTC CASSPARGAYDEQYF
TRBJ1-5 . . TRBV20-1 TGCAGTGCTAGTGTAGGGAGTAGCAATCAGCCCCAGCATTTT CSASVGSSNQPQHF